These T cell receptor beta chains were read from a single sample in a study of vaccination and CD4 T cells after COVID-19. No antigen has been assigned to these receptors. TCRdb processed the PCR reads anew with MiXCR; each CDR3 protein has one entry. This sample carries more than 9,500 distinct CDR3 sequences, 45% to 55% of them seen once, and the ten largest clones take about 22%. The sequenced sample was cultured CD4+ T cells from blood, obtained after SARS-CoV-2 vaccination. The receptors shown here come from a human donor with COVID-19. Both conserved end residues are part of each CDR3. The D gene is left open where the match is weak. Part of the rows lack a size; the others show once, few, many or a class for expanded clones.

V: TRBV9
D: .
size: few
J: TRBJ1-1
CDR3: CASSVMERMNTEAFF
DNA: TGTGCCAGCAGCGTAATGGAGCGGATGAACACTGAAGCTTTCTTT

V: TRBV20-1
D: .
size: .
J: TRBJ2-7
CDR3: CSARDSFGAGRISYEQDF
DNA: TGCAGTGCTAGAGACTCTTTTGGGGCAGGGCGAATATCCTACGAGCAGGACTTC

V: TRBV6-1
D: .
size: .
J: TRBJ1-4
CDR3: CALLPGESEKLFF
DNA: TGTGCCTTGCTTCCGGGCGAGAGTGAAAAACTGTTTTTT

V: TRBV6-2/TRBV6-3
D: TRBD2
size: .
J: TRBJ2-1
CDR3: CASRIAGGGNEQFF
DNA: TGTGCCAGCCGAATAGCGGGTGGTGGCAATGAGCAGTTCTTC

V: TRBV6-1
D: TRBD2
size: .
J: TRBJ2-1
CDR3: CAGGTGLAYNEQFF
DNA: TGTGCCGGGGGAACGGGACTAGCTTACAATGAGCAGTTCTTC

V: TRBV7-2
D: .
size: few
J: TRBJ2-1
CDR3: CASSLDYVNEQFF
DNA: TGTGCCAGCAGCTTAGACTACGTGAATGAGCAGTTCTTC

V: TRBV6-1
D: .
size: .
J: TRBJ2-6
CDR3: CASRSSGANVLTF
DNA: TGTGCCAGCAGATCCTCCGGGGCCAACGTCCTGACTTTC

V: TRBV7-2
D: .
size: .
J: TRBJ2-3
CDR3: CASSLASSTDTQYF
DNA: TGTGCCAGCAGCTTAGCTTCTAGCACAGATACGCAGTATTTT

V: TRBV9
D: .
size: .
J: TRBJ2-5
CDR3: CASSVGLKEETQYF
DNA: TGTGCCAGCAGCGTAGGGCTAAAGGAAGAGACCCAGTACTTC

V: TRBV20-1
D: TRBD1
size: few
J: TRBJ1-1
CDR3: CSAPQGQVSTEAFF
DNA: TGCAGTGCCCCGCAGGGACAGGTGAGCACTGAAGCTTTCTTT

V: TRBV7-2
D: .
size: few
J: TRBJ1-1
CDR3: CASSLGVIENTEAFF
DNA: TGTGCCAGCAGCTTAGGGGTGATTGAGAACACTGAAGCTTTCTTT

V: TRBV12-3/TRBV12-4
D: TRBD2
size: few
J: TRBJ2-2
CDR3: CASSPSGVGGELFF
DNA: TGTGCCAGCAGCCCTAGCGGGGTGGGCGGGGAGCTGTTTTTT

V: TRBV12-3/TRBV12-4
D: .
size: .
J: TRBJ1-1
CDR3: CASSRPLTEEAFF
DNA: TGTGCCAGCAGCCGCCCACTAACAGAGGAAGCTTTCTTT

V: TRBV4-1
D: TRBD2
size: .
J: TRBJ2-5
CDR3: CASSQGIRTSGGYQETQYF
DNA: TGCGCCAGCAGCCAAGGTATTAGGACTAGCGGGGGCTACCAAGAGACCCAGTACTTC

V: TRBV28
D: .
size: .
J: TRBJ1-4
CDR3: CASISIRGGANEKLFF
DNA: TGTGCCAGTATCTCCATTAGAGGTGGGGCTAATGAAAAACTGTTTTTT

V: TRBV20-1
D: .
size: .
J: TRBJ2-5
CDR3: CSARADPQETQYF
DNA: TGCAGTGCTAGAGCGGACCCTCAAGAGACCCAGTACTTC

V: TRBV7-6
D: TRBD2
size: .
J: TRBJ2-5
CDR3: CASSLELAGGRETQYF
DNA: TGTGCTAGCAGCTTAGAATTAGCGGGGGGCCGAGAGACCCAGTACTTC

V: TRBV20-1
D: .
size: .
J: TRBJ2-2
CDR3: CSARGQGSRNTGELFF
DNA: TGCAGTGCTAGAGGGCAGGGATCCCGGAACACCGGGGAGCTGTTTTTT

V: TRBV10-2
D: .
size: .
J: TRBJ1-1
CDR3: CASTLGGPLGTEAFF
DNA: TGCGCCAGCACTTTGGGAGGGCCCTTGGGCACTGAAGCTTTCTTT

V: TRBV20-1
D: .
size: .
J: TRBJ1-2
CDR3: CSASRDGANYGYTF
DNA: TGCAGTGCTAGCCGGGACGGAGCTAACTATGGCTACACCTTC

V: TRBV6-5
D: .
size: few
J: TRBJ1-5
CDR3: CASSYTRGGQPQHF
DNA: TGTGCCAGCAGTTATACCAGGGGCGGGCAGCCCCAGCATTTT

V: TRBV20-1
D: TRBD1
size: few
J: TRBJ1-1
CDR3: CSARPKQGLTEAFF
DNA: TGCAGTGCTAGACCTAAACAGGGGCTCACTGAAGCTTTCTTT